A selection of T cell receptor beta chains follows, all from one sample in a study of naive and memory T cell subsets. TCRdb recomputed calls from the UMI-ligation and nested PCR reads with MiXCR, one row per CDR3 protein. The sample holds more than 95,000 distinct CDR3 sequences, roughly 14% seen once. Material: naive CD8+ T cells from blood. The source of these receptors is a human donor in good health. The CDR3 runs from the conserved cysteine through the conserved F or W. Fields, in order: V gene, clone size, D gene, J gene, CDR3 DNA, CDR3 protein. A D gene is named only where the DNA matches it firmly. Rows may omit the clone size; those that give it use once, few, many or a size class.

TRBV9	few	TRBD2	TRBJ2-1	TGTGCCAGCAGCGTGGGGCGGGGGTACAATGAGCAGTTCTTC	CASSVGRGYNEQFF
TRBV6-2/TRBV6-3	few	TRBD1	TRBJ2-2	TGTGCCAGCAGTTGGGACCGGGACAGTCCTACAGGGGAGCTGTTTTTT	CASSWDRDSPTGELFF
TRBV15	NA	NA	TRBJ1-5	TGTGCCACCAGCAGGTCATCTGCATCGCCCCAGCATTTT	CATSRSSASPQHF
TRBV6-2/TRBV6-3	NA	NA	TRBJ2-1	TGTGCCAGCAGTCTGCAGGGTCCCAATGAGCAGTTCTTC	CASSLQGPNEQFF
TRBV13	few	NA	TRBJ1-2	TGTGCCAGCAGCTTAAGACAGAGCTATGGCTACACCTTC	CASSLRQSYGYTF
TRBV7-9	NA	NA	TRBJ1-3	TGTGCCAGCAGCCGCCCTACTGATACCTCTGGAAACACCATATATTTT	CASSRPTDTSGNTIYF
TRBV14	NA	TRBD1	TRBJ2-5	TGTGCCAGCAGCCATCGACCAGGGGGCTGGAAGACCCAGTACTTC	CASSHRPGGWKTQYF
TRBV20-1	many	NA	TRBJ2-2	TGCAGTGCCCAAGGCGGGATCGCCGGGGAGCTGTTTTTT	CSAQGGIAGELFF
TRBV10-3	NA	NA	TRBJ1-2	TGTGCCACAAAAGGTACCGGGGGAAGAGCGAGAACATATGGCTACACCTTC	CATKGTGGRARTYGYTF
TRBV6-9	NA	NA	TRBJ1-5	TGTGCCAGCAGTTCTAAGAATAGCAATCAGCCCCAGCATTTT	CASSSKNSNQPQHF
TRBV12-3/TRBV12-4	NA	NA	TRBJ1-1	TGTGCCAGCCAGTACAGGGTGCTGAACACTGAAGCTTTCTTT	CASQYRVLNTEAFF
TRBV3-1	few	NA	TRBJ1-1	TGTGCCAGCAGCCACCCTAGAGGGCCCCCCGAAGCTTTCTTT	CASSHPRGPPEAFF
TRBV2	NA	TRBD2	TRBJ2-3	TGTGCCAGCAGTGAAGGCCTAGCGGGGGGGCGAGATACGCAGTATTTT	CASSEGLAGGRDTQYF
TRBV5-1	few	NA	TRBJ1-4	TGCGCCAGCAGCTACGAGGTCCCAACTAATGAAAAACTGTTTTTT	CASSYEVPTNEKLFF
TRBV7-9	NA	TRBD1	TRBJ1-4	TGTGCCAGCAGCTTAGGGGACAGCCCAGAAAAACTGTTTTTT	CASSLGDSPEKLFF
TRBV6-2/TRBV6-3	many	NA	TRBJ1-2	TGTGCCAGCAGTTGGTGTTGCGCAGGGTTACCTTACTATGGCTACACCTTC	CASSWCCAGLPYYGYTF
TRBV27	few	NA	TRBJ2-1	TGTGCCAGCAGTTCCCAGGGGCTCGGCAATGAGCAGTTCTTC	CASSSQGLGNEQFF
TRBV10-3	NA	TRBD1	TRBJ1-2	TGTGCCATCAGTGACCCAGACAGGGGGCCTGTTGGCTACACCTTC	CAISDPDRGPVGYTF
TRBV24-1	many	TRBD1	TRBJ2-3	TGTGCCACCAGTGACTCACTGACAGGGCCCTTTAGCACAGATACGCAGTATTTT	CATSDSLTGPFSTDTQYF
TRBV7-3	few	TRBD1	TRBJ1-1	TGTGCCAGCAGCCGAGGGGGCGCAGACACTGAAGCTTTCTTT	CASSRGGADTEAFF
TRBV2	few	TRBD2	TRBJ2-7	TGTGCCAGCAGTCCGACTAGCGGGGGTATCGAGCAGTACTTC	CASSPTSGGIEQYF
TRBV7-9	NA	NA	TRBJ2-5	TGTGCCAGCAGTCCCGAGGCAGGGCAAGAGACCCAGTACTTC	CASSPEAGQETQYF
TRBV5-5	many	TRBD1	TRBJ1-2	TGTGCCAGCAGCCTGGACAGGAATAATGGCTACACCTTC	CASSLDRNNGYTF
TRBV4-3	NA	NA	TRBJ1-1	TGCGCCAGCAGCCAAGGGCAGCCATCGGGCCCTGAAGCTTTCTTT	CASSQGQPSGPEAFF
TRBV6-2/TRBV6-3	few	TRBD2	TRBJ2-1	TGTGCCAGCAGCCGGACTAGAGTGAATGAGCAGTTCTTC	CASSRTRVNEQFF
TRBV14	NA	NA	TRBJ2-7	TGTGCCAGCAGCCAAGATCGAGGCGGCTCCACCGAGCAGTACTTC	CASSQDRGGSTEQYF
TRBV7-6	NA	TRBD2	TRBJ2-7	TGTGCCAGCAGCTCAAGCGGGGGGCCGGGCGAGCAGTACTTC	CASSSSGGPGEQYF
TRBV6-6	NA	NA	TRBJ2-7	TGTGCCAGCAACCCGGCTCGGGCAGCTTACGAGCAGTACTTC	CASNPARAAYEQYF
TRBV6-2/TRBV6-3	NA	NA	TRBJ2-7	TGTGCCAGCAGTTACGCAGGGGCCTACGAGCAGTACTTC	CASSYAGAYEQYF
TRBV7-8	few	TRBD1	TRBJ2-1	TGTGCCAGCAGCCCCTACACCGGGACAGGGTACAATGAGCAGTTCTTC	CASSPYTGTGYNEQFF
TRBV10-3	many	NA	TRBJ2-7	TGTGCCATCAGTGATCAGGGGCCCTACGAGCAGTACTTC	CAISDQGPYEQYF
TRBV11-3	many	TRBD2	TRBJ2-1	TGTGCCAGCAGCTTCAGGACTAGCGGGGGGGCACCCTACAATGAGCAGTTCTTC	CASSFRTSGGAPYNEQFF
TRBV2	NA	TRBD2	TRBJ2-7	TGTGCCAGCAGAGTTCTCAGGGACTACGGGGAGCAGTACTTC	CASRVLRDYGEQYF
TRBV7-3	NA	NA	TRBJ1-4	TGTGCCAGCAGCTTGGGAAGGGGTGATGAAAAACTGTTTTTT	CASSLGRGDEKLFF
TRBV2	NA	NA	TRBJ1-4	TGTGCCAGCAGTGGAGGGACGTTTGCAACTAATGAAAAACTGTTTTTT	CASSGGTFATNEKLFF
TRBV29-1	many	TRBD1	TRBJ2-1	TGCAGCGTGATTGGGACAGGGGGAGGCAATGAGCAGTTCTTC	CSVIGTGGGNEQFF